The sequence of this T cell receptor beta chain was determined in a study of T cell changes during pregnancy in multiple sclerosis. Germline V gives CDR1 SGHTA, CDR2 FQGNSA. This CDR3 is 13 amino acids long. V lost 4 bases and J lost 6; bases outside the gene matches: 4. The protocol was immunoSEQ multiplex PCR, while the TCRdb copy is restricted to in-frame clones and leaves out a portion. There are about 31,000 clones in the sample; roughly nine tenths occur only once, and about 4.5% lies in the top ten. The chain couples TRBV7-2 to TRBJ2-3, with 7 bases fitting TRBD2. The TCR sequence derives from a female donor with multiple sclerosis, enrolled in a pregnancy study. The sequencing here drew on CD8+ T cells from peripheral blood mononuclear cells, taken in the second trimester of pregnancy. The CDR3 DNA is TGTGCCAGCAGCTCCACTAGCGTGGATACGCAGTATTTT. This encodes CASSSTSVDTQYF.